This passage covers 26 T cell receptor beta chains from one sample sequenced in a study of technical replicates of blood from a handful of donors. Measured with immunoSEQ multiplex PCR; TCRdb has only the in-frame clones, and not every one. The table shows about 70,000 clones, with 91% occurring only once. The sample taken for sequencing was PBMCs. All receptors come from a human donor in good health. Some clones in this sample may be carry-over from other donors' samples.

The rearrangement joins TRBV15 to TRBJ1-2; TRBD1 matches at 7 bases. CDR1 is LNHNV, CDR2 YYDKDF, per germline (reference sequence). CDR3 size: 15 residues. J gave up 6 bases and V 0 bases, and 7 bases lay outside the gene matches. The CDR3 DNA reads as TGTGCCACCAGCAGAGATCAGGGGGACTTGAATGGCTACACCTTC. This codes for CATSRDQGDLNGYTF.

This chain uses TRBV4-3 with TRBJ2-1; D uncertain. Trimming cost V 2 bases and J 7 bases, with 15 bases left between them. This CDR3 region has 15 residues. Germline CDR1 LGHNA, CDR2 YSLEER. CDR3: CASSQWLSEENEQFF. For the CDR3, the DNA is TGCGCCAGCAGCCAATGGTTGAGTGAGGAGAATGAGCAGTTCTTC.

This chain joins TRBV18 and TRBJ2-5, with TRBD1 matching 8 bases. The V gene end was trimmed by 7 bases and the J gene end by 4 bases; junction bases not matched to a gene: 5. Per germline, CDR1 KGHSH and CDR2 LQKENI. This CDR3 is built from 13 residues. The chain's CDR3 is CASFRGLGETQYF. DNA of the CDR3: TGTGCCAGCTTCAGGGGGCTCGGAGAGACCCAGTACTTC. The full variable domain, rest sourced from reference TRBV18 and TRBJ2-5, is NAGVMQNPRHLVRRRGQEARLRCSPMKGHSHVYWYRQLPEEGLKFMVYLQKENIIDESGMPKERFSAEFPKEGPSILRIQQVVRGDSAAYFCASFRGLGETQYFGPGTRLLVL.

The chain has TRBV4-3 and TRBJ2-1, with 8 bases aligning to TRBD2. The V segment lost 1 base and the J segment 3 bases; nucleotides outside the gene matches: 8. The CDR3 covers 17 residues. CDR1 is LGHNA, CDR2 YSLEER, per germline. CDR3 sequence: CASSQGWNSGNYNEQFF. CDR3 nucleotides: TGCGCCAGCAGCCAAGGGTGGAATAGCGGGAACTACAATGAGCAGTTCTTC.

This chain uses TRBV5-4 with TRBJ2-7; 14 bases are shared with TRBD2. The CDR3 sequence is 16 residues long. Unmatched junction bases numbered 10, after V lost 5 bases and J lost 6 bases. From germline, CDR1 is SGHNT and CDR2 YYREEE (reference sequence). CDR3 nucleotides: TGTGCCAGCAGTCCCCGAACGGGACTAGCGGGAGTCGAGCAGTACTTC. It yields the protein CASSPRTGLAGVEQYF.

The chain joins TRBV7-9 to TRBJ1-5; 7 positions match TRBD1. Germline assignment: CDR1 SEHNR and CDR2 FQNEAQ (reference sequence). Losses at the gene ends were 5 bases for V and 7 bases for J; bases not matched to a gene: 14. This CDR3 contains 16 residues. DNA for the CDR3: TGTGCCAGCAGCGCCACCTTTGGAGGGGGCGGGCAGCCCCAGCATTTT. Translating it yields CASSATFGGGGQPQHF.

The V call is TRBV7-9, the J call TRBJ1-2; 8 bases agree with TRBD1. The CDR3 has 14 residues. The J segment lost 4 bases and the V segment lost 5 bases, leaving 6 bases of the junction unmatched. Germline CDR1 and CDR2: SEHNR and FQNEAQ (reference sequence). The CDR3 nucleotides read TGTGCCAGCAGCCCGACAGGGGTTGCCTATGGCTACACCTTC. Its protein product is CASSPTGVAYGYTF. Full variable domain (missing parts from reference TRBV7-9 and TRBJ1-2): DTGVSQNPRHKITKRGQNVTFRCDPISEHNRLYWYRQTLGQGPEFLTYFQNEAQLEKSRLLSDRFSAERPKGSFSTLEIQRTEQGDSAMYLCASSPTGVAYGYTFGSGTRLTVV.

The chain recombines TRBV18 with TRBJ1-2; 7 nucleotides align to TRBD1. Germline V gene data show CDR1 as KGHSH and CDR2 as LQKENI. V lost 3 bases and J lost 4; bases outside the gene matches: 5. The CDR3 totals 14 residues. CDR3 DNA: TGTGCCAGCTCACCCGGACAGGTTGGCTATGGCTACACCTTC. Its protein is CASSPGQVGYGYTF.

The chain joins TRBV25-1 to TRBJ2-1; 12 bases match TRBD2. The CDR3 is 15 amino acids. Germline CDR1 is MGHDK and CDR2 is SYGVNS. The J segment lost 6 bases and the V segment lost 5 bases, leaving 5 bases of the junction unmatched. The CDR3 is CASSKTSGSPNEQFF. The DNA for the CDR3 is TGTGCCAGCAGTAAGACTAGCGGGAGTCCCAATGAGCAGTTCTTC. Looking up the rest from reference TRBV25-1 and TRBJ2-1 gives the full variable domain: EADIYQTPRYLVIGTGKKITLECSQTMGHDKMYWYQQDPGMELHLIHYSYGVNSTEKGDLSSESTVSRIRTEHFPLTLESARPSHTSQYLCASSKTSGSPNEQFFGPGTRLTVL.

The rearrangement uses TRBV25-1 and TRBJ2-5, with 8 nucleotides matching TRBD2. V gave up 5 bases and J gave up 5 bases; unmatched junction bases: 7. The germline CDR1 and CDR2 sequences are MGHDK and SYGVNS. This CDR3 contains 14 residues. The CDR3 DNA is TGTGCCAGCAGTATCAGCGGGAGTGTTGAGACCCAGTACTTC. It translates to CASSISGSVETQYF.

This clone was observed a handful of times. The chain has TRBV2 and TRBJ1-1; D is possibly TRBD1 (6 bases). The germline V gene encodes CDR1 SNHLY and CDR2 FYNNEI. The CDR3 totals 13 residues. With 6 bases removed from V and 1 base from J, the gap between germline ends came to 9 bases. The CDR3: CASRLQGNTEAFF. Written as DNA, the CDR3 is TGTGCCAGCAGATTACAGGGGAACACTGAAGCTTTCTTT. The full variable domain, rest sourced from reference TRBV2 and TRBJ1-1, is EPEVTQTPSHQVTQMGQEVILRCVPISNHLYFYWYRQILGQKVEFLVSFYNNEISEKSEIFDDQFSVERPDGSNFTLKIRSTKLEDSAMYFCASRLQGNTEAFFGQGTRLTVV.

The chain couples TRBV9 to TRBJ2-1; 9 nucleotides match TRBD1. The V gene's germline CDR1 is SGDLS and CDR2 YYNGEE. This CDR3 comprises 16 residues. The V gene end was trimmed by 4 bases and the J gene end by 1 base; junction bases not matched to a gene: 6. For the CDR3, the DNA is TGTGCCAGCAGCCACTCACAGGGGGCGTCCTACAATGAGCAGTTCTTC. This gives the protein CASSHSQGASYNEQFF.

In nucleotides, the CDR3 is TGCGCCAGTAGACAGGGGACTACCTCCTACGAGCAGTACTTC. Encoded protein: CASRQGTTSYEQYF. This chain links TRBV4-1 with TRBJ2-7; tentative D call: TRBD1 (8 bases). The CDR3 is 14 residues long. Trimming took 9 bases from V and 0 from J, leaving 15 bases between them. Germline CDR1 reads MGHRA; CDR2 reads YSYEKL.

The CDR3 sequence: CASSQERGMEQFF. The CDR3 bases are TGCGCCAGCAGCCAAGAAAGAGGAATGGAGCAGTTCTTC. J is TRBJ2-1 and V is TRBV4-3; D ambiguous. Trimming pared 0 bases from V and 10 bases from J, leaving 10 bases between. Germline V lookup: CDR1 LGHNA, CDR2 YSLEER. The CDR3 contains 13 residues.

The V call is TRBV6-1, the J call TRBJ2-7; weak D call: TRBD2 (6 bases). Between the trimmed V and J ends, which lost 6 bases and 0 bases, there was a span of 9 bases. Germline V gives CDR1 MNHNS, CDR2 SASEGT. The CDR3 consists of 13 residues. The CDR3 DNA reads as TGTGCCAGCAGCGAGACTAGCTCCTACGAGCAGTACTTC. Protein: CASSETSSYEQYF.

The rearrangement joins TRBV23-1 to TRBJ2-1; 8 nucleotides line up with TRBD2. TRBV23-1 is recorded as an ORF, its role being uncertain. The junction had 9 bases not matched to a gene; V was cut back by 4 bases and J by 7 bases. This CDR3 region has 15 residues. DNA for the CDR3: TGCGCCAGCAGTCTCCCAGCGGGGGCGAAGAATGAGCAGTTCTTC. It encodes CASSLPAGAKNEQFF.

This chain connects TRBV4-3 to TRBJ2-7; 10 bases are shared with TRBD1. The length of the CDR3 is 14 residues. With 0 bases clipped from V and 7 bases from J, the junction kept 3 bases outside the gene matches. CDR1 and CDR2 from the germline V gene are LGHNA and YSLEER. The CDR3 region is CASSQDRGQGEQYF. As DNA, the CDR3 is TGCGCCAGCAGCCAAGATCGGGGACAGGGGGAGCAGTACTTC.

The chain carries TRBV18 and TRBJ2-7; 9 bases fit TRBD2. The CDR3 is 16 amino acids. Germline loops: CDR1 KGHSH, CDR2 LQKENI. V lost 3 bases to trimming and J lost 3 bases; unmatched junction nucleotides: 9. This CDR3 is CASSPLPGTSSYEQYF. The CDR3, as DNA: TGTGCCAGCTCACCCCTCCCCGGGACTAGCAGCTACGAGCAGTACTTC.

There are a few counts of this clone. V usage is TRBV4-3 and J usage is TRBJ1-6; D uncertain. V shed 1 base and J shed 7 bases, with 5 bases lying between them. CDR1 and CDR2 from the germline V gene are LGHNA and YSLEER. This CDR3 is 13 amino acids long. The CDR3 nucleotides are TGCGCCAGCAGCCAAGCGGGAAATTCACCCCTCCACTTT. It encodes CASSQAGNSPLHF.

This clone was detected only once. V is TRBV4-1 and J is TRBJ2-1; 11 positions agree with TRBD2. The CDR3 has 16 residues. V dropped 3 bases and J dropped 7; count of bases not matched to a gene: 8. Germline V lookup: CDR1 MGHRA, CDR2 YSYEKL. The CDR3 nucleotides read TGCGCCAGCAGCCAGGCGGGACTAGCGGCCTTTAATGAGCAGTTCTTC. It specifies CASSQAGLAAFNEQFF.

The rearrangement uses TRBV7-9 and TRBJ2-1; 16 nucleotides agree with TRBD2. This CDR3 has 16 amino acids. In germline, CDR1 is SEHNR, CDR2 FQNEAQ (reference sequence). Trimming at V came to 5 bases and at J to 10 bases, leaving 8 bases not matched to a gene. In DNA, the CDR3 is TGTGCCAGCAGCCAAGGGACTAGCGGGGGGGCGAGGGAGCAGTTCTTC. Its protein product is CASSQGTSGGAREQFF.

This clone was detected once. The chain carries TRBV29-1 and TRBJ1-5, with D unclear. Germline CDR1 SQVTM, CDR2 ANQGSEA. Trimming cost V 4 bases and J 4 bases, with 8 bases left between them. The CDR3 runs 12 residues. The CDR3 DNA follows: TGCAGCGTTGTGGTTACTAATCAGCCCCAGCATTTT. Amino acid sequence: CSVVVTNQPQHF. The full variable domain, rest sourced from reference TRBV29-1 and TRBJ1-5, is SAVISQKPSRDICQRGTSLTIQCQVDSQVTMMFWYRQQPGQSLTLIATANQGSEATYESGFVIDKFPISRPNLTFSTLTVSNMSPEDSSIYLCSVVVTNQPQHFGDGTRLSIL.

This sequence joins TRBV7-9 and TRBJ2-7, with TRBD2 matching 15 bases. The CDR3 is 15 residues long. Looked up from germline, CDR1 is SEHNR and CDR2 is FQNEAQ (reference sequence). Losses at the gene ends were 5 bases for V and 5 bases for J; bases not matched to a gene: 4. CDR3 nucleotides: TGTGCCAGCAGCCTGGGACTAGCGGGAGGTCACGAGCAGTACTTC. It yields the protein CASSLGLAGGHEQYF.

This clone was observed a few times. This chain uses TRBV12-5 with TRBJ2-1; possible D gene TRBD2, 6 bases. CDR3 size: 15 residues. The ends were cut back, 1 base at V and 6 bases at J, with 13 bases in the middle. CDR1 LGHNT and CDR2 FRNRAP come from the germline V gene. The CDR3: CASGLEGLPPNEQFF. The CDR3 DNA reads TGTGCTAGTGGTTTGGAGGGACTCCCTCCCAATGAGCAGTTCTTC.

The V and J genes are TRBV19 and TRBJ1-3; D is ambiguous. Germline values: CDR1 LNHDA, CDR2 SQIVND (reference sequence). The CDR3 runs to 11 residues. The V gene lost 5 bases and the J gene lost 5 bases, with 4 bases spanning the gap. The CDR3 bases are TGTGCCAGTAGTCAGAGAAACACCATATATTTT. Translating gives CASSQRNTIYF.

This clone was counted once. The chain employs TRBV27 and TRBJ1-2; perhaps TRBD1 as D (5 bases). The germline V gene encodes CDR1 MNHEY and CDR2 SMNVEV (reference sequence). The CDR3 is 15 residues long. The ends were cut back, 2 bases at V and 4 bases at J, with 14 bases in the middle. CDR3 amino acids: CASSLRADRAYGYTF. CDR3 DNA sequence: TGTGCCAGCAGTTTACGGGCAGACAGAGCCTATGGCTACACCTTC.